This T cell receptor (beta chain) was recorded in a study of blood T cell repertoires in COVID-19. This CDR3 region has 15 residues. CDR1 and CDR2 from the germline V gene are KGHSH and LQKENI. V was clipped by 2 bases and J by 4 bases; unmatched bases: 5. The assay was immunoSEQ multiplex PCR, and TCRdb's table has in-frame clones only and misses some. The sample shows 200,000 to 250,000 clones, approximately 86% of them seen only once. This TCR came from a woman under 40 who had been exposed to COVID-19. The sample comprised PBMCs or T cells enriched from blood (not recorded which). The J gene is TRBJ1-2, the V gene TRBV18, with 9 positions matching TRBD1. The CDR3 nucleotides read TGTGCCAGCTCACCAAGGGACAGGGATTTCTATGGCTACACCTTC. This gives the protein CASSPRDRDFYGYTF.